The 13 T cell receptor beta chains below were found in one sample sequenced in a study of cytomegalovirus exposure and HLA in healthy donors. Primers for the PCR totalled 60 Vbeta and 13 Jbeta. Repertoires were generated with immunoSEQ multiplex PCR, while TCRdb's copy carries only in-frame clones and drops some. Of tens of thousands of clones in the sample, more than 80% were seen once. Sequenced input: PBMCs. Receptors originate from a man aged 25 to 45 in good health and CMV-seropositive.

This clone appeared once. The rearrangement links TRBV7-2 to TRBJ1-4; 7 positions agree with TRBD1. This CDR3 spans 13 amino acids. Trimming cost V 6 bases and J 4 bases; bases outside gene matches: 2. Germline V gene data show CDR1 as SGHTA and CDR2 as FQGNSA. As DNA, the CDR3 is TGTGCCAGCAGTCGACAGGGTAATGAAAAACTGTTTTTT. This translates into CASSRQGNEKLFF.

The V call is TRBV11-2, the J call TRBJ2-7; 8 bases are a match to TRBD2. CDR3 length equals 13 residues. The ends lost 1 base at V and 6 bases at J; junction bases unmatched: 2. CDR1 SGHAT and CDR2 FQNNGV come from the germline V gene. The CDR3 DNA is TGTGCCAGCAGCTTAGCGAGCGGGGGCGAGCAGTACTTC. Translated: CASSLASGGEQYF.

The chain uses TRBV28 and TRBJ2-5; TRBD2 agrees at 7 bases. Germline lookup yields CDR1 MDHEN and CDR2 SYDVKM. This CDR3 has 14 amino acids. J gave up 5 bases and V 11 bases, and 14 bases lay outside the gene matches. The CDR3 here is CALQEGGSTETQYF. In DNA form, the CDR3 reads TGTGCCTTGCAGGAGGGCGGGAGTACGGAGACCCAGTACTTC. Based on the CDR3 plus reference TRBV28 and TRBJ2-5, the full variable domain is DVKVTQSSRYLVKRTGEKVFLECVQDMDHENMFWYRQDPGLGLRLIYFSYDVKMKEKGDIPEGYSVSREKKERFSLILESASTNQTSMYLCALQEGGSTETQYFGPGTRLLVL.

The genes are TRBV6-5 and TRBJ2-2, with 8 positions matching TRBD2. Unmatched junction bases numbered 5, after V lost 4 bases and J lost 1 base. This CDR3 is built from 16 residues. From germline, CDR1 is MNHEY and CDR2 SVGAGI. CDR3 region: CASSLLAGRNTGELFF. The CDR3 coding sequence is TGTGCCAGCAGTTTGTTAGCGGGAAGGAACACCGGGGAGCTGTTTTTT.

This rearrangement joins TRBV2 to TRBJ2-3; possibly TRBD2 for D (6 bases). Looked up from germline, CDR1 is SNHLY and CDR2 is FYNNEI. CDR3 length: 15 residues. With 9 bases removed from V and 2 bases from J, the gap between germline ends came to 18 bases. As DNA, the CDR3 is TGTGCCAGTTCCCGGGACTCCGAGAACACAGATACGCAGTATTTT. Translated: CASSRDSENTDTQYF.

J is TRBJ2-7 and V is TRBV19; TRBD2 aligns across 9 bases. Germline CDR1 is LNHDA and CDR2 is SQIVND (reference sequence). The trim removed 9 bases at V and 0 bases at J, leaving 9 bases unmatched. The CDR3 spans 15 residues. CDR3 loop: CARRTSAISSYEQYF. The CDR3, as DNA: TGTGCCAGAAGGACTAGCGCAATTAGCTCCTACGAGCAGTACTTC.

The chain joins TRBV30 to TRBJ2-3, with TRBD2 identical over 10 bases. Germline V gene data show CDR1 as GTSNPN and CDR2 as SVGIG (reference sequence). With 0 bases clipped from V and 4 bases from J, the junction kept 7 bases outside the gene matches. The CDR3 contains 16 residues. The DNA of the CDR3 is TGTGCCTGGAGTGTGGGAGCGGGAGGGCTGGCAGATACGCAGTATTTT. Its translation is CAWSVGAGGLADTQYF.

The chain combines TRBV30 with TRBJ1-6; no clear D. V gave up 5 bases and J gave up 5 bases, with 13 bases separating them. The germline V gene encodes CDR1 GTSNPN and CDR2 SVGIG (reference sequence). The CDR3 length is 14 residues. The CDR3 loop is CAWDTLAHNSPLHF. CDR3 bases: TGTGCCTGGGACACATTGGCTCATAATTCACCCCTCCACTTT.

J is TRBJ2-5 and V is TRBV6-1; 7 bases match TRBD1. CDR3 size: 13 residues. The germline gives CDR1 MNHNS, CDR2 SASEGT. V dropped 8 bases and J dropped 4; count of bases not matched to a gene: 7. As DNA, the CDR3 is TGTGCCAGCGGGTACAGGGGCGGAGAGACCCAGTACTTC. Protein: CASGYRGGETQYF.

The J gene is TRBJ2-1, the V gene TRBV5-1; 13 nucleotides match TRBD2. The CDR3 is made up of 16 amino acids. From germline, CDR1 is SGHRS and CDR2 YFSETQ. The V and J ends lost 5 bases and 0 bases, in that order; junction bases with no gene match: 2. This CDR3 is CASSWTSGSSYNEQFF. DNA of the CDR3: TGCGCCAGCAGTTGGACTAGCGGGAGCTCCTACAATGAGCAGTTCTTC.

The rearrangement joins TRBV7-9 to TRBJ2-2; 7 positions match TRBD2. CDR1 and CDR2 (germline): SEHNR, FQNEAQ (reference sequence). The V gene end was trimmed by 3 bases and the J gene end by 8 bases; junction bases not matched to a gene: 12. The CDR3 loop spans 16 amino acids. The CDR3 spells CASSFSAGWVPGELFF. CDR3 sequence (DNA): TGTGCCAGCAGCTTCTCAGCGGGATGGGTCCCGGGGGAGCTGTTTTTT.

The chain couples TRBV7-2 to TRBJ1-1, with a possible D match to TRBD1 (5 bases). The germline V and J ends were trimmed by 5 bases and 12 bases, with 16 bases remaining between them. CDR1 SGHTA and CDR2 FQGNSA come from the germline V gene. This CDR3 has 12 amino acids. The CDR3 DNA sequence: TGTGCCAGCAGCGAGACAGCTTTAATCCCTTTCTTT. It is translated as CASSETALIPFF.

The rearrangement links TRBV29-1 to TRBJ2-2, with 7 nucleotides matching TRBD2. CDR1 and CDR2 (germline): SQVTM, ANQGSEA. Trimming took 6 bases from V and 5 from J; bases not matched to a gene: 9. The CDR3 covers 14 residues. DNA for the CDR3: TGCAGCGTAACCACACGGGGAGGGACCGGGGAGCTGTTTTTT. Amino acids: CSVTTRGGTGELFF.